Below, one TCR beta chain is given with its context. In the original processing: Reference gene primer amplification in the assay estimated nucleated cell counts. The method was immunoSEQ multiplex PCR; TCRdb's version includes in-frame clones alone and lacks a portion of them. For V, J and clone size, that table is used; D and trimming come from the DNA. The table includes roughly 80,000 clones, 70% to 80% detected once. The CDR3 is 16 amino acids. The V gene lost 1 base and the J gene lost 6 bases, with 15 bases spanning the gap. Germline CDR1 is SGHTA and CDR2 is FQGNSA. The entry originates in a study of blood T cell repertoires in COVID-19. The overall study: Sites across the United States, Italy and Spain contributed samples from acute and convalescent COVID-19. T cells, B-cell-depleted T cells, or PBMCs supplied cDNA or gDNA.

The clonotype originates from a man between 65 and 85 years old with active or convalescent COVID-19. The sequencing sample was made of peripheral blood. This sequence joins TRBV7-2 and TRBJ2-2; D gene uncertain. CDR3 protein: CASSLVILSGAGELFF. The CDR3 nucleotides read TGTGCCAGCAGCTTAGTAATTCTTTCCGGTGCCGGGGAGCTGTTTTTT. Full variable domain (rest looked up from reference TRBV7-2 and TRBJ2-2): GAGVSQSPSNKVTEKGKDVELRCDPISGHTALYWYRQSLGQGLEFLIYFQGNSAPDKSGLPSDRFSAERTGGSVSTLTIQRTQQEDSAVYLCASSLVILSGAGELFFGEGSRLTVL.